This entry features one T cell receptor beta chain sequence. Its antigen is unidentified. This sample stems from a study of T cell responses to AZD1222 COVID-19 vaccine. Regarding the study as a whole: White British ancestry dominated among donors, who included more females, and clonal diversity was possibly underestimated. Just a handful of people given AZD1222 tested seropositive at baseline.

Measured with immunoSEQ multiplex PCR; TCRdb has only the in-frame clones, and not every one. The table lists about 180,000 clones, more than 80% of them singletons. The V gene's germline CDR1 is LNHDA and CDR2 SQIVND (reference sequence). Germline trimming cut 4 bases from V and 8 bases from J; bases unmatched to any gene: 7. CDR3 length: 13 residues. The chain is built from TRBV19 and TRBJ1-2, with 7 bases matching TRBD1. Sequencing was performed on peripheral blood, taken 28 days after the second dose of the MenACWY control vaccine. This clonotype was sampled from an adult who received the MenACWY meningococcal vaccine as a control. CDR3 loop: CASSNRDSGGYTF. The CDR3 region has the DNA TGTGCCAGTAGTAATCGGGACAGCGGGGGCTACACCTTC.